The sequence of this TCR beta chain was determined in a study of blood T cell repertoires in COVID-19. Data came from immunoSEQ multiplex PCR; TCRdb stores just in-frame clones and leaves some out. The sample contains about 200,000 clones, around 80% of which appear only once. This CDR3 is built from 18 residues. Trimming cost V 2 bases and J 2 bases; bases outside gene matches: 10. This TCR was sampled from a man between 50 and 59 years old who had recovered from COVID-19. The specimen sequenced was peripheral blood. The gene calls are TRBV5-3 and TRBJ2-7, with 13 bases lining up with TRBD2. TRBV5-3 falls under the ORF class, with uncertain function. The CDR3 here is CARSFGTSGTLFPYEQYF. The CDR3 DNA follows: TGTGCCAGAAGCTTCGGGACTAGCGGGACCCTCTTCCCCTACGAGCAGTACTTC.